What follows are 20 T cell receptor beta chains derived from one specimen sequenced in a study of blood T cell repertoires in COVID-19. The repertoire was sequenced with immunoSEQ multiplex PCR; TCRdb's copy has only in-frame clones and lacks some. The top ten hold 0.95% to 1% of the sample, which has roughly 360,000 clones, 85% to 90% seen once. Material for sequencing was PBMCs or T cells enriched from blood (not recorded which). Receptor source: a woman aged 25 to 39 with acute COVID-19.

The genes are TRBV6-5 and TRBJ2-2; D possibly corresponds to TRBD2 (6 bases). Germline CDR1 MNHEY, CDR2 SVGAGI. The CDR3 has 15 amino acids. Trimming cost V 3 bases and J 8 bases, with 16 bases left between them. CDR3 residues: CASSYIRGKEGELFF. For the CDR3, the DNA is TGTGCCAGCAGTTATATCCGGGGGAAGGAGGGGGAGCTGTTTTTT.

The chain employs TRBV24-1 and TRBJ1-5; unclear D gene. Trimming took 5 bases from V and 0 from J, leaving 10 bases between them. There are 15 residues in the CDR3. CDR1 is KGHDR and CDR2 is SFDVKD in the germline V gene. The CDR3 sequence is CATSGVTASNQPQHF. CDR3 bases: TGTGCCACCAGTGGAGTAACAGCTAGCAATCAGCCCCAGCATTTT.

CDR3 region: CASSEGQGKGGYTF. As DNA, the CDR3 is TGTGCCAGCAGCGAAGGACAGGGGAAGGGCGGCTACACCTTC. This sequence joins TRBV9 and TRBJ1-2, with 9 positions matching TRBD1. Trimming at V came to 3 bases and at J to 8 bases, leaving 8 bases not matched to a gene. The CDR3 extends over 14 amino acids. CDR1 is SGDLS and CDR2 is YYNGEE in the germline V gene.

This clone showed up just once. This rearrangement joins TRBV7-2 to TRBJ1-1; D gene uncertain. Germline V gene sequence: CDR1 SGHTA, CDR2 FQGNSA. The CDR3 has 17 residues. V was pared by 2 bases and J by 0 bases, with 16 bases between. CDR3 amino acids: CASSLRGPDPLNTEAFF. The CDR3 DNA reads as TGTGCCAGCAGCTTAAGAGGGCCTGATCCCTTGAACACTGAAGCTTTCTTT.

The rearrangement joins TRBV18 to TRBJ1-2; a possible D gene is TRBD1 (6 bases). CDR1 is KGHSH and CDR2 is LQKENI in the germline V gene. Trimming took off 2 bases at V and 6 bases at J, with 16 bases between the two ends. The CDR3 has 15 residues. CDR3 in amino acids: CASSPSNREFHGYTF. The CDR3 DNA is TGTGCCAGCTCACCAAGCAACAGGGAGTTCCATGGCTACACCTTC.

The chain couples TRBV24-1 to TRBJ2-7, with TRBD1 matching 9 bases. Unmatched junction bases numbered 8, after V lost 3 bases and J lost 6 bases. Germline V CDR1 and CDR2: KGHDR, SFDVKD. The CDR3 extends over 15 amino acids. In nucleotides, the CDR3 is TGTGCCACCAGTGATACCGGGACAGGGACTGTCGAGCAGTACTTC. This gives the protein CATSDTGTGTVEQYF.

This clone was found once. This sequence joins TRBV4-1 and TRBJ2-5; the D gene is possibly TRBD1 (6 bases). CDR3 length equals 13 residues. V lost 2 bases to trimming and J lost 4 bases, with 8 bases between them. CDR1 MGHRA and CDR2 YSYEKL come from the germline V gene. CDR3 protein: CASSQWGRETQYF. The CDR3 DNA reads TGCGCCAGCAGCCAATGGGGGCGAGAGACCCAGTACTTC.

The gene calls are TRBV2 and TRBJ1-2; D uncertain. Germline CDR1 and CDR2: SNHLY and FYNNEI. The CDR3 consists of 11 residues. Trimming took 9 bases from V and 7 from J, leaving 12 bases between them. CDR3 loop: CARRNNPGYTF. CDR3 in DNA: TGTGCCAGGAGGAACAATCCTGGCTACACCTTC.

The CDR3 loop reads CASSRTGVGYEQYF. In nucleotides, the CDR3 is TGTGCCAGCAGCAGGACAGGGGTCGGATACGAGCAGTACTTC. The chain carries TRBV5-6 and TRBJ2-7, with 9 bases lining up with TRBD1. The trim removed 4 bases at V and 4 bases at J, leaving 6 bases unmatched. The CDR3 is 14 amino acids. CDR1 is SGHDT, CDR2 YYEEEE, per germline.

This clone has a single count. V is TRBV27 and J is TRBJ2-7; 7 nucleotides align to TRBD1. The J segment lost 4 bases and the V segment lost 0 bases, leaving 3 bases of the junction unmatched. CDR3 length equals 14 residues. Per germline, CDR1 MNHEY and CDR2 SMNVEV (reference sequence). CDR3 in amino acids: CASSLSSRGYEQYF. The CDR3 DNA sequence: TGTGCCAGCAGTTTATCGTCCAGGGGGTACGAGCAGTACTTC.

CDR3 DNA: TGTGCCAGCAGCTTAACCGCGACAGTCAATCAGCCCCAGCATTTT. This codes for CASSLTATVNQPQHF. The chain uses TRBV7-8 and TRBJ1-5; tentatively, D is TRBD1 (5 bases). The CDR3 extends over 15 amino acids. V was shortened by 2 bases and J by 3 bases, with 11 bases between the two germline ends. Germline loops: CDR1 SGHVS, CDR2 FQNEAQ.

This rearrangement joins TRBV7-2 to TRBJ1-2, with a weak D call TRBD1 (6 bases). Germline V gives CDR1 SGHTA, CDR2 FQGNSA. This CDR3 contains 16 residues. V lost 2 bases and J lost 7, with 20 bases in between. CDR3 protein: CASSLRGGSTGSGYTF. CDR3 DNA: TGTGCCAGCAGCTTAAGGGGGGGGTCTACAGGGAGTGGCTACACCTTC.

This clone turned up a few times. The chain uses TRBV3-1 (or the pseudogene TRBV3-2) and TRBJ2-1, with a tentative D call TRBD1 (5 bases). The germline V gene has CDR1 LGHDT and CDR2 YNNKEL (reference sequence). This CDR3 is 13 amino acids long. The V and J ends lost 1 base and 10 bases respectively, with 11 bases between them. This CDR3 is CASSQADGAEQFF. CDR3 DNA sequence: TGTGCCAGCAGCCAAGCGGATGGGGCCGAGCAGTTCTTC.

This sequence joins TRBV7-2 and TRBJ2-5, with 12 bases identical to TRBD2. From germline, CDR1 is SGHTA and CDR2 FQGNSA. V lost 3 bases to trimming and J lost 1 base; unmatched junction nucleotides: 12. The CDR3 runs 19 residues. The CDR3 is CASSLLGLAGRGVQETQYF. CDR3 DNA sequence: TGTGCCAGCAGCTTGCTAGGACTAGCGGGGAGGGGGGTCCAAGAGACCCAGTACTTC.

This clone showed up just once. The chain recombines TRBV24-1 with TRBJ1-6, with 7 bases matching TRBD1. The CDR3 contains 14 residues. The germline V gene has CDR1 KGHDR and CDR2 SFDVKD. V lost 7 bases to trimming and J lost 9 bases; unmatched junction nucleotides: 8. The CDR3 is CATRGARGTSPLHF. For the CDR3, the DNA is TGTGCCACCAGAGGAGCCAGGGGGACTTCACCCCTCCACTTT.

V is TRBV29-1 and J is TRBJ1-1; 7 bases agree with TRBD1. The CDR3 is 13 residues long. Germline trimming cut 6 bases from V and 5 bases from J; bases unmatched to any gene: 9. Germline V CDR1 and CDR2: SQVTM, ANQGSEA. CDR3 region: CSVLTGSGTEAFF. Here the CDR3 DNA reads TGCAGCGTCCTGACAGGGTCGGGAACTGAAGCTTTCTTT.

CDR3 loop: CASSTGDRGYGYTF. The CDR3 DNA reads TGCGCCAGCAGCACCGGGGACAGGGGCTATGGCTACACCTTC. The J gene is TRBJ1-2, the V gene TRBV5-1; TRBD1 agrees at 10 bases. Losses at the gene ends were 4 bases for V and 4 bases for J; bases not matched to a gene: 4. The germline gives CDR1 SGHRS, CDR2 YFSETQ. The CDR3 loop spans 14 amino acids.

The V call is TRBV7-3, the J call TRBJ2-2; D possibly corresponds to TRBD1 (5 bases). Germline loops: CDR1 SGHTA, CDR2 FQGTGA. Trimming pared 4 bases from V and 0 bases from J, leaving 12 bases between. CDR3 length: 16 amino acids. DNA of the CDR3: TGTGCCAGCAGCTCAAGAAGGGGAACGAACACCGGGGAGCTGTTTTTT. Its protein product is CASSSRRGTNTGELFF.

This sequence joins TRBV5-8 and TRBJ2-3; 10 positions match TRBD2. Germline V gives CDR1 SGHTS, CDR2 YDEGEE. V was clipped by 0 bases and J by 6 bases; unmatched bases: 1. CDR3 length: 14 residues. This CDR3 reads CASSLASGGDTQYF. CDR3 coding DNA: TGTGCCAGCAGCTTGGCTAGCGGGGGCGATACGCAGTATTTT.

The chain couples TRBV9 to TRBJ2-7, with D possibly being TRBD2 (7 bases). Germline CDR1 is SGDLS and CDR2 is YYNGEE. There are 16 residues in the CDR3. The V and J ends lost 3 bases and 3 bases respectively, with 19 bases between them. This chain's CDR3 is CASSGGNGGPSYEQYF. CDR3 DNA sequence: TGTGCCAGCAGCGGGGGCAACGGGGGGCCCAGCTACGAGCAGTACTTC. Full variable domain (rest looked up from reference TRBV9 and TRBJ2-7): DSGVTQTPKHLITATGQRVTLRCSPRSGDLSVYWYQQSLDQGLQFLIQYYNGEERAKGNILERFSAQQFPDLHSELNLSSLELGDSALYFCASSGGNGGPSYEQYFGPGTRLTVT.